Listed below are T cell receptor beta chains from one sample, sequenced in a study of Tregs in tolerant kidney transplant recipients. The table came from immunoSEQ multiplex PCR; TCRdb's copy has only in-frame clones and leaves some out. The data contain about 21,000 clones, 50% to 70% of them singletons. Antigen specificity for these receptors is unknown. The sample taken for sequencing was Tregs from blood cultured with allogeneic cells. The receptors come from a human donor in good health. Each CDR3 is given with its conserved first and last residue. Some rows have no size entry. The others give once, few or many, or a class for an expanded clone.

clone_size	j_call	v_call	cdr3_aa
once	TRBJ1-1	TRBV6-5	CASSYGTGANTEAFF
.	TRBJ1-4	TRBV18	CASSPNFGTNEKLFF
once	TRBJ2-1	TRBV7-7	CASSLIRDSEQFF
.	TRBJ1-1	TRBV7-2	CASSLQGTGWNTEAFF
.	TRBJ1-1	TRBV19	CASSAAGFDTEAFF
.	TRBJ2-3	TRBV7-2	CASSLVSGSPDTQYF
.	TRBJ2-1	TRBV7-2	CASSSQAASYNEQFF
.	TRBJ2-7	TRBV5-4	CASSSSGTLYEQYF
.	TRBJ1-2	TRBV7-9	CASSLAGDRGLSGYTF
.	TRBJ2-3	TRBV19	CASSKTGVGTDTQYF
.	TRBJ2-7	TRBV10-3	CATRPGGGEQYF
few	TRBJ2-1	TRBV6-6	CASSYMGTGGFF
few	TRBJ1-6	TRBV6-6	CASGRGAGNSPLHF
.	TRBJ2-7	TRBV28	CAGRASGKYEQYF
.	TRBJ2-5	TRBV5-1	CASSLGRGQGETQYF
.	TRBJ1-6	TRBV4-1	CASSQDRGRSYSPLHF
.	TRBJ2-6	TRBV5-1	CASRPGQTYSGANVLTF
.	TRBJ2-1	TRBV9	CASSVATGASYNEQFF
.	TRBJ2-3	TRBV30	CAWSEDYRDTQYF
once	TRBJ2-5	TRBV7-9	CASSLLALETQYF
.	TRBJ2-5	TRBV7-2	CASSLDRVRETQYF
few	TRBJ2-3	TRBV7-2	CASSRGSVGTQYF
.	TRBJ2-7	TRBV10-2	CASSLPGQGLYEQYF
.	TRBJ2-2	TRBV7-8	CASSPRLAGDPNTGELFF
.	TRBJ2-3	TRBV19	CASSVFGGRLATQYF
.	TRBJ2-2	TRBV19	CASSRSGGVTGELFF
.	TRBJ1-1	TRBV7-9	CASNQVGFTEAFF
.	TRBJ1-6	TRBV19	CASSMGSRGPARYNSPLHF
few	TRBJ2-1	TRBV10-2	CASKLAGGPYNEQFF
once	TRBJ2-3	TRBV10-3	CAISGLGDTQYF
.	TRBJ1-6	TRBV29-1	CSVSTGLASPLHF
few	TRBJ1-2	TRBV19	CASSLYRDAAIRGYTF
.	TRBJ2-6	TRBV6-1	CGAGANVLTF
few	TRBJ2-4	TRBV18	CASSPFLAGGLAKNIQYF
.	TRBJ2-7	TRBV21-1	CASSKAPGSSYEQYF
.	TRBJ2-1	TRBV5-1	CASSLGSGPGPSYNEQFF
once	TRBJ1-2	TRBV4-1	CASSHLTEANYGYTF
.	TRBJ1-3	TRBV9	CASTPGLLSPSGNTIYF
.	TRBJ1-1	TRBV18	CASSLQPGIINTEAFF
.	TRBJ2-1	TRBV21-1	CASSTGQGPYNEQFF
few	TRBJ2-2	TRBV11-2	CASSARGDSQNTGELFF
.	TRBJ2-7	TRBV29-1	CSVVVTPGTAYEQYF
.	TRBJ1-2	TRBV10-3	CAISEPGQGFYGYTF
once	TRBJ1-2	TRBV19	CASSIPRGYGYTF
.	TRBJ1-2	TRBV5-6	CASRRALTGVLFYGYTF